Following are 27 T cell receptor beta chains from one sample sequenced in a study of shared clonotypes between healthy human individuals. CD45RO-negative, CCR7-positively selected cells formed the naive CD8 fraction, excluding terminally differentiated effector memory CD45RA+ cells. The method was immunoSEQ multiplex PCR; TCRdb's version includes in-frame clones alone and lacks a portion of them. The table lists about 1,900,000 clones, about 95% of them singletons, with 0.95% to 1.5% in the top ten. What was sequenced was naive CD8+ T cells sorted from blood. The receptor set was obtained from a man between 18 and 29 years old in good health.

The chain is built from TRBV4-3 and TRBJ2-7, with D unclear. This CDR3 spans 13 amino acids. Germline loops: CDR1 LGHNA, CDR2 YSLEER. Trimming stripped 2 bases from V and 3 bases from J, with 8 bases between. CDR3 region: CASSQHLGYEQYF. DNA for the CDR3: TGCGCCAGCAGCCAACACCTCGGCTACGAGCAGTACTTC.

The chain employs TRBV29-1 and TRBJ2-3; 13 nucleotides agree with TRBD2. This CDR3 has 14 amino acids. Trimming removed 7 bases from V and 4 bases from J; junction bases left unmatched: 5. Germline CDR1 reads SQVTM; CDR2 reads ANQGSEA. The CDR3 region is CSATGLAGADTQYF. As DNA, the CDR3 is TGCAGCGCAACCGGACTAGCGGGGGCAGATACGCAGTATTTT.

V is TRBV28 and J is TRBJ1-1, with D possibly matching TRBD1 (5 bases). There are 13 residues in the CDR3. The germline V and J ends were trimmed by 2 bases and 11 bases, with 15 bases remaining between them. Looked up from germline, CDR1 is MDHEN and CDR2 is SYDVKM. CDR3 residues: CASSLGLGGFAFF. The CDR3 bases are TGTGCCAGCAGTTTAGGTCTCGGGGGGTTTGCTTTCTTT. The full variable domain, in which reference TRBV28 and TRBJ1-1 provide the parts outside the CDR3, is DVKVTQSSRYLVKRTGEKVFLECVQDMDHENMFWYRQDPGLGLRLIYFSYDVKMKEKGDIPEGYSVSREKKERFSLILESASTNQTSMYLCASSLGLGGFAFFGQGTRLTVV.

J is TRBJ2-2 and V is TRBV13, with D perhaps matching TRBD1 or TRBD2 (5 bases each). Trimming removed 5 bases from V and 6 bases from J, with 13 bases in between. The germline gives CDR1 PRHDT, CDR2 FYEKMQ (reference sequence). The CDR3 totals 14 residues. CDR3 loop: CASSQLGTPGELFF. The CDR3 DNA reads TGTGCCAGCAGCCAGCTAGGGACCCCCGGGGAGCTGTTTTTT.

The V and J genes are TRBV5-1 and TRBJ2-2, with 9 bases aligning to TRBD2. There are 15 residues in the CDR3. V was clipped by 0 bases and J by 10 bases; unmatched bases: 7. Germline CDR1 reads SGHRS; CDR2 reads YFSETQ. The CDR3 nucleotides are TGCGCCAGCAGCTTGGTAGCGGGAGTTTCCCAGGAGCTGTTTTTT. Translating gives CASSLVAGVSQELFF.

V is TRBV5-1 and J is TRBJ1-4; D is possibly TRBD1 (5 bases). The CDR3 loop spans 16 amino acids. CDR1 is SGHRS and CDR2 is YFSETQ in the germline V gene. The germline V and J ends were trimmed by 0 bases and 0 bases, with 9 bases remaining between them. CDR3 sequence: CASSLGTQATNEKLFF. The CDR3 DNA follows: TGCGCCAGCAGCTTGGGTACACAGGCAACTAATGAAAAACTGTTTTTT. Based on the CDR3 plus reference TRBV5-1 and TRBJ1-4, the full variable domain is KAGVTQTPRYLIKTRGQQVTLSCSPISGHRSVSWYQQTPGQGLQFLFEYFSETQRNKGNFPGRFSGRQFSNSRSEMNVSTLELGDSALYLCASSLGTQATNEKLFFGSGTQLSVL.

The rearrangement joins TRBV5-4 to TRBJ2-1, with 8 bases aligning to TRBD2. The trim removed 0 bases at V and 6 bases at J, leaving 8 bases unmatched. The CDR3 runs to 16 residues. CDR1 is SGHNT and CDR2 is YYREEE in the germline V gene (reference sequence). The CDR3 reads CASSLDTGGPPNEQFF. As DNA, the CDR3 is TGTGCCAGCAGCTTGGATACGGGGGGGCCCCCCAATGAGCAGTTCTTC. Supplemented by reference TRBV5-4 and TRBJ2-1, the full variable domain reads ETGVTQSPTHLIKTRGQQVTLRCSSQSGHNTVSWYQQALGQGPQFIFQYYREEENGRGNFPPRFSGLQFPNYSSELNVNALELDDSALYLCASSLDTGGPPNEQFFGPGTRLTVL.

The V gene is TRBV27, the J gene TRBJ2-2; D gene unclear. Trimming took 3 bases from V and 6 from J, leaving 8 bases between them. CDR3 size: 13 residues. CDR1 MNHEY and CDR2 SMNVEV come from the germline V gene (reference sequence). This CDR3 is CASSFSTPGELFF. CDR3 in DNA: TGTGCCAGCAGTTTCAGTACTCCCGGGGAGCTGTTTTTT.

The chain uses TRBV7-2 and TRBJ1-2; D remains ambiguous. V dropped 2 bases and J dropped 10 bases, with 20 bases sitting between them. There are 15 residues in the CDR3. Germline CDR1 is SGHTA and CDR2 is FQGNSA. In DNA, the CDR3 is TGTGCCAGCAGCTTATCTCTACAGCTCCTTCTCGACTACACCTTC. It specifies CASSLSLQLLLDYTF.

J is TRBJ2-7 and V is TRBV5-8; D uncertain. This CDR3 comprises 13 residues. Deletions cut 2 bases from V and 2 bases from J, with 8 bases between. Germline-derived CDR1 and CDR2 are SGHTS and YDEGEE. The CDR3 spells CASSLGRTYEQYF. CDR3 in DNA: TGTGCCAGCAGCTTAGGACGTACCTACGAGCAGTACTTC.

The chain combines TRBV7-3 with TRBJ2-1; TRBD2 aligns across 7 bases. Per germline, CDR1 SGHTA and CDR2 FQGTGA. J lost 7 bases, V lost 1 base, and 4 bases had no gene match. CDR3 length equals 14 residues. CDR3 DNA sequence: TGTGCCAGCAGCTTAAGCGCGGGAGTAAATGAGCAGTTCTTC. Translation gives CASSLSAGVNEQFF. The variable domain in full, with the rest retrieved from reference TRBV7-3 and TRBJ2-1, is GAGVSQTPSNKVTEKGKYVELRCDPISGHTALYWYRQSLGQGPEFLIYFQGTGAADDSGLPNDRFFAVRPEGSVSTLKIQRTERGDSAVYLCASSLSAGVNEQFFGPGTRLTVL.

The V gene is TRBV7-9, the J gene TRBJ2-1; 7 positions match TRBD1. CDR1 is SEHNR, CDR2 FQNEAQ, per germline (reference sequence). V was pared by 6 bases and J by 4 bases, with 9 bases of the junction left unmatched. The CDR3 is made up of 15 amino acids. CDR3 sequence (DNA): TGTGCCAGCAGGGCCGACAGGGTACCGTACAATGAGCAGTTCTTC. Translation gives CASRADRVPYNEQFF.

The V call is TRBV7-3, the J call TRBJ2-2; D is unclear. V was shortened by 1 base and J by 0 bases, with 6 bases between the two germline ends. CDR1 and CDR2 (germline): SGHTA, FQGTGA. The CDR3 has 15 residues. CDR3 DNA sequence: TGTGCCAGCAGCTTAATGTCACCGAACACCGGGGAGCTGTTTTTT. Protein: CASSLMSPNTGELFF. The full variable domain, completed using reference TRBV7-3 and TRBJ2-2, is GAGVSQTPSNKVTEKGKYVELRCDPISGHTALYWYRQSLGQGPEFLIYFQGTGAADDSGLPNDRFFAVRPEGSVSTLKIQRTERGDSAVYLCASSLMSPNTGELFFGEGSRLTVL.

The V gene is TRBV6-1, the J gene TRBJ1-5, with no clear D. Trimming removed 1 base at V and 0 bases at J, with 10 bases between. Germline V gene data show CDR1 as MNHNS and CDR2 as SASEGT. The CDR3 totals 16 residues. CDR3 nucleotides: TGTGCCAGCAGTGAAGTTGCGGGGTATAGCAATCAGCCCCAGCATTTT. Translated: CASSEVAGYSNQPQHF.

V usage is TRBV5-5 and J usage is TRBJ2-7; tentatively, D is TRBD2 (6 bases). The V end was cut by 2 bases, the J end by 7 bases, with 16 bases between. This CDR3 is 14 amino acids long. The germline V gene encodes CDR1 SGHKS and CDR2 YYEKEE (reference sequence). CDR3 in DNA: TGTGCCAGCAGCTTTGGAGGCGGGGCCGAGGAGCAGTACTTC. It yields the protein CASSFGGGAEEQYF.

In its sample, this clone was seen once. The chain is built from TRBV6-9 and TRBJ1-5; D remains ambiguous. This CDR3 contains 15 residues. V shed 6 bases and J shed 4 bases, with 16 bases lying between them. Germline V gene lookup returns CDR1 MNHGY and CDR2 SVAAGI. The CDR3 region is CASSKLGYRNQPQHF. In DNA form, the CDR3 reads TGTGCCAGCAGCAAACTTGGATATAGAAATCAGCCCCAGCATTTT.

The chain links TRBV6-5 to TRBJ1-5; D is unclear. The length of the CDR3 is 13 residues. CDR1 and CDR2 from the germline V gene are MNHEY and SVGAGI. V gave up 6 bases and J gave up 4 bases, with 10 bases separating them. The CDR3 region is CASRGSLNQPQHF. CDR3 DNA sequence: TGTGCCAGCAGGGGCAGCCTTAATCAGCCCCAGCATTTT.

The rearrangement joins TRBV11-2 to TRBJ2-3; D is ambiguous. The CDR3 spans 12 residues. V lost 2 bases and J 4 bases, leaving 4 bases between the germline ends. In germline, CDR1 is SGHAT, CDR2 FQNNGV. Here the CDR3 DNA reads TGTGCCAGCAGCTTATGGTCAGATACGCAGTATTTT. Its translation: CASSLWSDTQYF.

The table lists this clone with a count of one. This chain links TRBV6-6 with TRBJ2-7; TRBD2 might be the D (6 bases). Trimming removed 0 bases at V and 2 bases at J, with 14 bases between. This CDR3 contains 16 residues. Germline V gives CDR1 MNHNY, CDR2 SVGAGI (reference sequence). The CDR3 protein is CASSYSWEVITYEQYF. The CDR3 nucleotides are TGTGCCAGCAGTTACTCGTGGGAGGTTATCACCTACGAGCAGTACTTC.

With respect to this clone: Other nucleotide sequences from this sample produce the same CDR3. This rearrangement joins TRBV13 to TRBJ2-7; D not resolved. The germline V gene has CDR1 PRHDT and CDR2 FYEKMQ (reference sequence). CDR3 length equals 11 residues. V dropped 4 bases and J dropped 4 bases, with 5 bases sitting between them. The CDR3 DNA follows: TGTGCCAGCAGCTCGGGTTACGAGCAGTACTTC. Translation gives CASSSGYEQYF.

The chain joins TRBV2 to TRBJ1-2; maybe TRBD1 (5 bases). In germline, CDR1 is SNHLY, CDR2 FYNNEI. The CDR3 covers 12 residues. V lost 7 bases and J 3 bases, leaving 9 bases between the germline ends. The CDR3 is CASTGTHYGYTF. DNA of the CDR3: TGTGCCAGCACTGGGACTCACTATGGCTACACCTTC.

Note on this clone: This specimen includes other DNA sequences encoding the same CDR3. The chain has TRBV5-5 and TRBJ2-7; D is possibly TRBD1 (5 bases). Germline lookup yields CDR1 SGHKS and CDR2 YYEKEE (reference sequence). The V gene lost 2 bases and the J gene lost 1 base, with 7 bases spanning the gap. The CDR3 spans 13 residues. The CDR3 is CASSFQGSYEQYF. The CDR3 nucleotides read TGTGCCAGCAGCTTTCAGGGATCCTACGAGCAGTACTTC. Full variable domain (rest looked up from reference TRBV5-5 and TRBJ2-7): DAGVTQSPTHLIKTRGQQVTLRCSPISGHKSVSWYQQVLGQGPQFIFQYYEKEERGRGNFPDRFSARQFPNYSSELNVNALLLGDSALYLCASSFQGSYEQYFGPGTRLTVT.

The V call is TRBV5-8, the J call TRBJ2-7; D not resolved. CDR1 and CDR2 (germline): SGHTS, YDEGEE. The CDR3 consists of 16 residues. Trimming removed 0 bases from V and 5 bases from J, with 18 bases in between. CDR3 region: CASSLEATRRHNEQYF. CDR3 nucleotide sequence: TGTGCCAGCAGCTTGGAGGCGACTCGACGGCACAACGAGCAGTACTTC.

This rearrangement joins TRBV6-4 to TRBJ1-3; D is perhaps TRBD1 (6 bases). The CDR3 consists of 16 residues. V shed 5 bases and J shed 0 bases, with 14 bases lying between them. Germline V gene lookup returns CDR1 MRHNA and CDR2 SNTAGT. CDR3 sequence reads: CASSTRQALSGNTIYF. DNA of the CDR3: TGTGCCAGCAGTACGAGACAGGCGCTCTCTGGAAACACCATATATTTT.

The chain is built from TRBV28 and TRBJ2-6; D is unclear. Germline-derived CDR1 and CDR2 are MDHEN and SYDVKM. The CDR3 extends over 15 amino acids. V was cut by 2 bases and J by 0 bases, with 5 bases left in between. The CDR3 region is CASSLIVSGANVLTF. CDR3 sequence (DNA): TGTGCCAGCAGTTTAATTGTCTCTGGGGCCAACGTCCTGACTTTC.

V and J are TRBV5-1 and TRBJ2-7; 10 bases line up with TRBD1. Per the germline V gene, CDR1 is SGHRS and CDR2 is YFSETQ. The CDR3 runs to 16 residues. V was clipped by 0 bases and J by 5 bases; unmatched bases: 8. CDR3 DNA sequence: TGCGCCAGCAGCTTGGGCCCCGGGACAGGGGATCACGAGCAGTACTTC. Translation: CASSLGPGTGDHEQYF.

The J gene is TRBJ2-1, the V gene TRBV10-2; possibly TRBD2 for D (5 bases). Looked up from germline, CDR1 is WSHSY and CDR2 is SAAADI. Deletions cut 3 bases from V and 13 bases from J, with 10 bases between. The CDR3 runs to 11 residues. CDR3 region: CASSETRNQFF. The DNA for the CDR3 is TGCGCCAGCAGTGAAACTAGGAATCAGTTCTTC.